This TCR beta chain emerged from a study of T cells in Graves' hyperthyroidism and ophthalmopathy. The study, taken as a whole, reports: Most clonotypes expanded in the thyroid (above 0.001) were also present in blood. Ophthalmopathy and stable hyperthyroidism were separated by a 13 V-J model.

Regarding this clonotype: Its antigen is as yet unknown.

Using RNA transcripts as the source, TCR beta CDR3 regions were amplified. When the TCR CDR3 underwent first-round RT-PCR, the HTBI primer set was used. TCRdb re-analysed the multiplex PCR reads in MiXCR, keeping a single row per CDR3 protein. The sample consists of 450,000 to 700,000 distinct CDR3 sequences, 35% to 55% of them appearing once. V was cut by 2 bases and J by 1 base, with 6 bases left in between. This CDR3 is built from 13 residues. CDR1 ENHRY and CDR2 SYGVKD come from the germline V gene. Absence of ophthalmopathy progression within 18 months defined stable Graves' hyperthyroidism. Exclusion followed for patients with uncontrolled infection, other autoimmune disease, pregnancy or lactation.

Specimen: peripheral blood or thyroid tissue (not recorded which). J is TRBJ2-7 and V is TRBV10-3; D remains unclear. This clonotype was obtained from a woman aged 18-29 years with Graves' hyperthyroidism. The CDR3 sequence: CAISETASYEQYF. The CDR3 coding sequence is TGTGCCATCAGTGAGACAGCGTCCTACGAGCAGTACTTC.